Described below is a single T cell receptor beta chain sequence and its context. Its matching antigen is unknown. These data belong to a study of shared clonotypes between healthy human individuals. Study observations and caveats: At large depth, rarefaction still showed sorted-subset sequencing to be incomplete.

CD8 cells classed as naive were CD45RO-negative and positively selected for CCR7, excluding terminally differentiated effector memory CD45RA+ cells. Method: immunoSEQ multiplex PCR; TCRdb's copy keeps in-frame clones and lacks some. The sample has about 1.9 million clones, around 93% seen once. Germline CDR1 is LNHDA and CDR2 is SQIVND (reference sequence). The V and J ends lost 4 bases and 10 bases, in that order; junction bases with no gene match: 10. The CDR3 is made up of 16 amino acids. The rearrangement links TRBV19 to TRBJ2-1; 13 positions agree with TRBD2. The sequence derives from a man aged 18 to 35 in good health. Some clones in this sample may be carry-over from other donors' samples. The sample consisted of naive CD8+ T cells from PBMCs. The CDR3 is CASSTSGLAGVREQFF. Here the CDR3 DNA reads TGTGCCAGTAGTACTTCCGGACTAGCGGGAGTTCGGGAGCAGTTCTTC.